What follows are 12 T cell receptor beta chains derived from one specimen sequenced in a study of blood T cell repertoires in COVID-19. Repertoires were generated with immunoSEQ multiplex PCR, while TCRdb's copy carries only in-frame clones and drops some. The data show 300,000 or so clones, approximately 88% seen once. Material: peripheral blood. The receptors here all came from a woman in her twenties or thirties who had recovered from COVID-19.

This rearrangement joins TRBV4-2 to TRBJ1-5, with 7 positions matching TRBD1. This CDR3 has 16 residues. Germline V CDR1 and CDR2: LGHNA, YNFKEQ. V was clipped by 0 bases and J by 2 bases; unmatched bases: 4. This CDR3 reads CASSQERGQGNQPQHF. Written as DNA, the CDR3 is TGTGCCAGCAGCCAAGAGAGGGGGCAGGGCAATCAGCCCCAGCATTTT.

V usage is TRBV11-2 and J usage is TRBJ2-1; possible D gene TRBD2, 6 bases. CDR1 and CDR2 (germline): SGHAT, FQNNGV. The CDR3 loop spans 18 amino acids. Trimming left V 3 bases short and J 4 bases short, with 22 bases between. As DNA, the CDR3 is TGTGCCAGCAGCTTGGGGCGGGGCCCAAGACTAATTTACAATGAGCAGTTCTTC. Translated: CASSLGRGPRLIYNEQFF.

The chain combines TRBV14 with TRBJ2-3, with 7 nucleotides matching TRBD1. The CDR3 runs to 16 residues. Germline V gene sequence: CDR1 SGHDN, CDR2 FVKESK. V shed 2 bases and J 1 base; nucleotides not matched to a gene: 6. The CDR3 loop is CASSQLRGQGTDTQYF. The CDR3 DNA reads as TGTGCCAGCAGCCAACTTAGAGGACAGGGCACAGATACGCAGTATTTT.

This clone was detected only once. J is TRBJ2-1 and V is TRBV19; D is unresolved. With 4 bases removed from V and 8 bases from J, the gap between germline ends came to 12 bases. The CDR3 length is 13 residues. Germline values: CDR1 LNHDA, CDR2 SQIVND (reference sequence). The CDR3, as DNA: TGTGCCAGTAGTACGGTCAGTGCGGATGAGCAGTTCTTC. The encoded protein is CASSTVSADEQFF.

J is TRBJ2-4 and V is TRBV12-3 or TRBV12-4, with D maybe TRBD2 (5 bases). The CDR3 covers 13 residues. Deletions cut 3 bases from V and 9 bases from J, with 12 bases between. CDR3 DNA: TGTGCCAGCAGTTTGGGAGTGTCCGTCATTCAGTACTTC. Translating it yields CASSLGVSVIQYF.

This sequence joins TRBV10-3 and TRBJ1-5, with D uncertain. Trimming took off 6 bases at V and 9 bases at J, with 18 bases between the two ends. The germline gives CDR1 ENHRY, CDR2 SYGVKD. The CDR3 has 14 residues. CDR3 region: CAISADGEIMPQHF. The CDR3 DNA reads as TGTGCCATCAGCGCCGACGGGGAAATCATGCCCCAGCATTTT.

This CDR3 reads CSVRPSSVAETQYF. The CDR3 DNA sequence: TGCAGCGTTCGTCCCAGTTCAGTCGCCGAGACCCAGTACTTC. The rearrangement joins TRBV29-1 to TRBJ2-5; D uncertain. This CDR3 has 14 amino acids. V lost 5 bases and J 5 bases, leaving 18 bases between the germline ends. Germline values: CDR1 SQVTM, CDR2 ANQGSEA. Drawing the rest from reference TRBV29-1 and TRBJ2-5, the complete variable domain is SAVISQKPSRDICQRGTSLTIQCQVDSQVTMMFWYRQQPGQSLTLIATANQGSEATYESGFVIDKFPISRPNLTFSTLTVSNMSPEDSSIYLCSVRPSSVAETQYFGPGTRLLVL.

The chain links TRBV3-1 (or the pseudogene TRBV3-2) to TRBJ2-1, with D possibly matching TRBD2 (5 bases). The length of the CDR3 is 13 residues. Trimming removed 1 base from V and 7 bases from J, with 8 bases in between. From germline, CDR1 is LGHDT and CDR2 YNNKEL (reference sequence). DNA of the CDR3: TGTGCCAGCAGCCAAGGTCCGGGAAATGAGCAGTTCTTC. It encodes CASSQGPGNEQFF.

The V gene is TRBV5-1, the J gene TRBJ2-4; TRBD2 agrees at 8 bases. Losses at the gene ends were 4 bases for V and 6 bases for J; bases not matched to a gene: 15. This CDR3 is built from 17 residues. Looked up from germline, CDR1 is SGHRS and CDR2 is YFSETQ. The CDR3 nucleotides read TGCGCCAGCAGCAGGACTAGCCCTACGTTTTCCCCAAACATTCAGTACTTC. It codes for CASSRTSPTFSPNIQYF.

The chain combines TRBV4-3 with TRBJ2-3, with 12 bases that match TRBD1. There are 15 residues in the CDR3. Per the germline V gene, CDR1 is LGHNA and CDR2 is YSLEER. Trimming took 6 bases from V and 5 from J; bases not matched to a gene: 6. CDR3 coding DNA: TGCGCCAGCAGTCTGGGACAGGGGGCGTTAGATACGCAGTATTTT. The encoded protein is CASSLGQGALDTQYF.

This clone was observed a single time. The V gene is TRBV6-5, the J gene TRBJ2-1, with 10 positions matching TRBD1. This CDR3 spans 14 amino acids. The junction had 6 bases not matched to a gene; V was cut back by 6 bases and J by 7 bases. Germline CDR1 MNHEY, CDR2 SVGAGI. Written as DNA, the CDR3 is TGTGCCAGCAGGCACCGGGACAGGGGAAATGAGCAGTTCTTC. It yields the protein CASRHRDRGNEQFF.

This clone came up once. CDR3 sequence: CASSQLGANVLTF. The CDR3 coding sequence is TGTGCCAGCAGCCAGTTAGGGGCCAACGTCCTGACTTTC. This rearrangement joins TRBV6-6 to TRBJ2-6, with no clear D. CDR1 is MNHNY and CDR2 is SVGAGI in the germline V gene (reference sequence). V was clipped by 6 bases and J by 4 bases, with 7 bases between them. CDR3 size: 13 residues.